Presented here are 32 T cell receptor beta chains from one specimen sequenced in a study of technical replicates of blood from a handful of donors. The repertoire was sequenced with immunoSEQ multiplex PCR; TCRdb's copy has only in-frame clones and lacks some. The sample lists around 90,000 clones; approximately 94% were seen once. Sequenced material: T cells isolated from PBMCs. Source of these receptors: a human donor in good health.

V usage is TRBV6-6 and J usage is TRBJ1-3, with 8 bases lining up with TRBD1. The CDR3 is 14 residues long. Germline V lookup: CDR1 MNHNY, CDR2 SVGAGI (reference sequence). V lost 6 bases and J lost 3; bases outside the gene matches: 4. The CDR3 sequence is CASRPDRVGNTIYF. CDR3 DNA sequence: TGTGCCAGCAGGCCGGACAGGGTTGGAAACACCATATATTTT.

The J gene is TRBJ1-1, the V gene TRBV18, with 8 positions matching TRBD1. Looked up from germline, CDR1 is KGHSH and CDR2 is LQKENI. The ends lost 6 bases at V and 3 bases at J; junction bases unmatched: 6. The CDR3 covers 14 residues. The CDR3 sequence is CASSLTTGDTEAFF. In nucleotides, the CDR3 is TGTGCCAGCTCCCTGACGACAGGGGACACTGAAGCTTTCTTT.

This clone showed up just a few times. The rearrangement links TRBV30 to TRBJ1-1; D unresolved. Germline CDR1 is GTSNPN and CDR2 is SVGIG (reference sequence). This CDR3 spans 14 amino acids. V was trimmed by 7 bases and J by 2 bases, leaving 17 bases between them. The CDR3 reads CAFTRGQPNTEAFF. CDR3 DNA sequence: TGTGCCTTCACCCGAGGGCAGCCTAACACTGAAGCTTTCTTT.

J is TRBJ2-3 and V is TRBV6-1, with a weak D call TRBD2 (6 bases). This CDR3 is 14 amino acids long. The V gene's germline CDR1 is MNHNS and CDR2 SASEGT. With 3 bases removed from V and 3 bases from J, the gap between germline ends came to 10 bases. The CDR3 sequence: CASSERRGTDTQYF. CDR3 coding DNA: TGTGCCAGCAGTGAGAGGAGGGGTACAGATACGCAGTATTTT.

The genes are TRBV2 and TRBJ2-3, with 7 nucleotides matching TRBD1. Germline lookup yields CDR1 SNHLY and CDR2 FYNNEI. The V gene end was trimmed by 7 bases and the J gene end by 3 bases; junction bases not matched to a gene: 7. This CDR3 region has 14 residues. CDR3 DNA sequence: TGTGCCAGCACGTGGGACAGAGATACAGATACGCAGTATTTT. It is translated as CASTWDRDTDTQYF.

The rearrangement joins TRBV2 to TRBJ2-1; a possible D gene is TRBD1 (6 bases). The V gene's germline CDR1 is SNHLY and CDR2 FYNNEI. The CDR3 has 14 amino acids. The ends were cut back, 4 bases at V and 2 bases at J, with 9 bases in the middle. The CDR3 DNA reads as TGTGCCAGCAGTGGTTGGGACACCTACAATGAGCAGTTCTTC. As protein: CASSGWDTYNEQFF.

This clone was seen a handful of times. The rearrangement uses TRBV6-6 and TRBJ2-2; tentative D call: TRBD1 (6 bases). The CDR3 is 14 residues long. Germline CDR1 is MNHNY and CDR2 is SVGAGI (reference sequence). V shed 2 bases and J shed 7 bases, with 11 bases lying between them. The CDR3 bases are TGTGCCAGCAGTTACCCACCAGGGGACGGGGAGCTGTTTTTT. Translation: CASSYPPGDGELFF.

This clone appeared a single time. The genes are TRBV29-1 and TRBJ2-7, with D perhaps matching TRBD1 (6 bases). From germline, CDR1 is SQVTM and CDR2 ANQGSEA. Trimming stripped 8 bases from V and 5 bases from J, with 22 bases between. The CDR3 spans 14 residues. The CDR3 is CSPGPQGPPNEQYF. Written as DNA, the CDR3 is TGCAGCCCGGGACCACAGGGCCCCCCGAACGAGCAGTACTTC.

The chain links TRBV9 to TRBJ1-3, with 8 bases matching TRBD1. The CDR3 is 18 residues long. The germline V gene has CDR1 SGDLS and CDR2 YYNGEE. V lost 4 bases to trimming and J lost 2 bases; unmatched junction nucleotides: 14. Written as DNA, the CDR3 is TGTGCCAGCAGCTTAGAAGGGGACGGGGACAGGACTGGAAACACCATATATTTT. Amino acids: CASSLEGDGDRTGNTIYF.

The chain employs TRBV4-1 and TRBJ2-6; no firm D call. Trimming stripped 1 base from V and 2 bases from J, with 9 bases between. Germline-derived CDR1 and CDR2 are MGHRA and YSYEKL. The CDR3 consists of 16 residues. DNA of the CDR3: TGCGCCAGCAGCCAAGTGAGCTTGCCTGGGGCCAACGTCCTGACTTTC. Protein sequence: CASSQVSLPGANVLTF.

The chain has TRBV5-1 and TRBJ2-3, with D perhaps TRBD1 (5 bases). The CDR3 sequence is 14 residues long. V lost 2 bases and J 2 bases, leaving 9 bases between the germline ends. Looked up from germline, CDR1 is SGHRS and CDR2 is YFSETQ. In DNA, the CDR3 is TGCGCCAGCAGCTTAAAAGGGGCCACAGATACGCAGTATTTT. Its translation: CASSLKGATDTQYF.

The rearrangement joins TRBV6-4 to TRBJ2-2; TRBD2 matches at 7 bases. The CDR3 has 14 residues. Trimming took 8 bases from V and 8 from J; bases not matched to a gene: 11. Germline-derived CDR1 and CDR2 are MRHNA and SNTAGT. CDR3 bases: TGTGCCAGCGCGGACGAGGCGGGAGTGGGGGAGCTGTTTTTT. Translation gives CASADEAGVGELFF.

J is TRBJ2-1 and V is TRBV2, with no clear D. There are 12 residues in the CDR3. The ends were cut back, 3 bases at V and 6 bases at J, with 6 bases in the middle. Germline CDR1 is SNHLY and CDR2 is FYNNEI. The CDR3 here is CASSDRFNEQFF. The CDR3 bases are TGTGCCAGCAGTGACAGGTTCAATGAGCAGTTCTTC.

The CDR3 region has the DNA TGCGCCAGCAGCCAAGATTTCGGTGAGGAAAAACTGTTTTTT. Translation: CASSQDFGEEKLFF. The chain recombines TRBV4-3 with TRBJ1-4; D is uncertain. V shed 0 bases and J shed 8 bases, with 10 bases lying between them. The CDR3 is 14 residues long. Germline V CDR1 and CDR2: LGHNA, YSLEER.

The chain recombines TRBV27 with TRBJ1-2; 9 bases agree with TRBD1. Germline trimming cut 5 bases from V and 4 bases from J; bases unmatched to any gene: 5. The CDR3 is 14 residues long. Germline values: CDR1 MNHEY, CDR2 SMNVEV (reference sequence). The CDR3 DNA follows: TGTGCCAGCAGTGGGACAGGGAGATCCTATGGCTACACCTTC. This encodes CASSGTGRSYGYTF.

The CDR3 bases are TGTGCCATCAGTGAGGACTTTAATAACTATGGCTACACCTTC. Encoded protein: CAISEDFNNYGYTF. V is TRBV10-3 and J is TRBJ1-2; D is undetermined. The CDR3 totals 14 residues. Germline CDR1 reads ENHRY; CDR2 reads SYGVKD. The V and J ends lost 2 bases and 1 base respectively, with 8 bases between them.

This chain joins TRBV11-3 and TRBJ2-7; 11 bases are shared with TRBD2. This CDR3 has 18 amino acids. Germline-derived CDR1 and CDR2 are SGHNT and YENEEA. Germline trimming cut 3 bases from V and 4 bases from J; bases unmatched to any gene: 14. CDR3 region: CASSFPQPPGLAVYEQYF. The CDR3, as DNA: TGTGCCAGCAGCTTCCCACAACCCCCGGGACTAGCGGTATACGAGCAGTACTTC.

The rearrangement joins TRBV21-1 to TRBJ2-7; TRBD1, as called in the table, went unchecked against the DNA. TRBV21-1 has pseudogene status. This CDR3 contains 15 residues. CDR3: CASSTRQGNPYEQYF. The DNA for the CDR3 is TGTGCCAGCAGCACACGACAGGGTAATCCCTACGAGCAGTACTTC.

The rearrangement links TRBV9 to TRBJ2-1; 8 bases match TRBD2. CDR1 is SGDLS and CDR2 is YYNGEE in the germline V gene. V trimming: 7 bases; J trimming: 5 bases; junction bases outside the gene matches: 8. The CDR3 sequence is 14 residues long. The CDR3 spells CASSPSGSDNEQFF. CDR3 nucleotide sequence: TGTGCCAGCTCCCCCAGCGGGAGCGACAATGAGCAGTTCTTC. The full variable domain, its missing parts supplied by reference TRBV9 and TRBJ2-1, is DSGVTQTPKHLITATGQRVTLRCSPRSGDLSVYWYQQSLDQGLQFLIQYYNGEERAKGNILERFSAQQFPDLHSELNLSSLELGDSALYFCASSPSGSDNEQFFGPGTRLTVL.

The V and J genes are TRBV2 and TRBJ2-7; TRBD1 aligns across 8 bases. CDR3 length equals 15 residues. The trim removed 7 bases at V and 3 bases at J, leaving 11 bases unmatched. Germline V gene lookup returns CDR1 SNHLY and CDR2 FYNNEI. The CDR3 DNA reads as TGTGCCAGCAAAAGAGGAGGACAGGGTTACTACGAGCAGTACTTC. Translated, it gives CASKRGGQGYYEQYF. Drawing the rest from reference TRBV2 and TRBJ2-7, the complete variable domain is EPEVTQTPSHQVTQMGQEVILRCVPISNHLYFYWYRQILGQKVEFLVSFYNNEISEKSEIFDDQFSVERPDGSNFTLKIRSTKLEDSAMYFCASKRGGQGYYEQYFGPGTRLTVT.

CDR3 residues: CASSLRRSDNEQFF. The DNA of the CDR3 is TGTGCCAGCAGTTTACGACGGAGTGACAATGAGCAGTTCTTC. The V and J genes are TRBV27 and TRBJ2-1; D ambiguous. CDR3 length: 14 residues. Trimming pared 2 bases from V and 5 bases from J, leaving 10 bases between. From germline, CDR1 is MNHEY and CDR2 SMNVEV (reference sequence).

CDR3 in amino acids: CASSLPPAGVIYEQYF. The CDR3 nucleotides are TGTGCCAGCAGCTTACCCCCCGCGGGAGTTATCTACGAGCAGTACTTC. The V call is TRBV7-2, the J call TRBJ2-7, with 7 positions matching TRBD2. The CDR3 has 16 amino acids. Trimming cost V 2 bases and J 3 bases; bases outside gene matches: 10. Per germline, CDR1 SGHTA and CDR2 FQGNSA.

The rearrangement joins TRBV5-4 to TRBJ2-5; 7 nucleotides agree with TRBD1. The CDR3 sequence is 15 residues long. CDR1 is SGHNT, CDR2 YYREEE, per germline (reference sequence). J lost 5 bases, V lost 0 bases, and 7 bases had no gene match. The CDR3 bases are TGTGCCAGCAGCTTGGTCACAGGGGTTCAGGAGACCCAGTACTTC. Protein sequence: CASSLVTGVQETQYF.

V is TRBV7-9 and J is TRBJ1-4; no firm D call. V shed 2 bases and J shed 5 bases, with 3 bases lying between them. This CDR3 is 12 amino acids long. The germline gives CDR1 SEHNR, CDR2 FQNEAQ (reference sequence). CDR3 in amino acids: CASSLINEKLFF. The CDR3 DNA is TGTGCCAGCAGCTTAATAAATGAAAAACTGTTTTTT. Looking up the rest from reference TRBV7-9 and TRBJ1-4 gives the full variable domain: DTGVSQNPRHKITKRGQNVTFRCDPISEHNRLYWYRQTLGQGPEFLTYFQNEAQLEKSRLLSDRFSAERPKGSFSTLEIQRTEQGDSAMYLCASSLINEKLFFGSGTQLSVL.

CDR3 sequence: CASSYSTASGANVLTF. In nucleotides, the CDR3 is TGTGCCAGCAGTTACTCAACAGCTTCTGGGGCCAACGTCCTGACTTTC. The chain joins TRBV28 to TRBJ2-6; D gene uncertain. This CDR3 comprises 16 residues. Germline CDR1 is MDHEN and CDR2 is SYDVKM. Trimming stripped 4 bases from V and 1 base from J, with 11 bases between.

The V gene is TRBV5-4, the J gene TRBJ1-2, with D perhaps TRBD1 (6 bases). Trimming pared 5 bases from V and 5 bases from J, leaving 16 bases between. CDR1 is SGHNT, CDR2 YYREEE, per germline (reference sequence). The CDR3 is made up of 14 amino acids. CDR3 DNA: TGTGCCAGCAGGGATAAGACAGGCTTATATGGCTACACCTTC. Translated: CASRDKTGLYGYTF. The entire variable domain, with the rest obtained from reference TRBV5-4 and TRBJ1-2, is as follows: ETGVTQSPTHLIKTRGQQVTLRCSSQSGHNTVSWYQQALGQGPQFIFQYYREEENGRGNFPPRFSGLQFPNYSSELNVNALELDDSALYLCASRDKTGLYGYTFGSGTRLTVV.

The rearrangement joins TRBV5-4 to TRBJ2-7; D not resolved. Per germline, CDR1 SGHNT and CDR2 YYREEE (reference sequence). The CDR3 runs to 12 residues. Deletions cut 2 bases from V and 6 bases from J, with 9 bases between. CDR3 coding DNA: TGTGCCAGCAGCTTTCTAGAAGGCGAGCAGTACTTC. It codes for CASSFLEGEQYF. The full variable domain, with the rest looked up from reference TRBV5-4 and TRBJ2-7, is ETGVTQSPTHLIKTRGQQVTLRCSSQSGHNTVSWYQQALGQGPQFIFQYYREEENGRGNFPPRFSGLQFPNYSSELNVNALELDDSALYLCASSFLEGEQYFGPGTRLTVT.

This clone has a single count. The V and J genes are TRBV7-2 and TRBJ2-7, with 11 bases lining up with TRBD2. The CDR3 length is 16 residues. V shed 5 bases, J shed 3 bases, and the junction held 9 bases outside the gene matches. CDR1 is SGHTA and CDR2 is FQGNSA in the germline V gene. CDR3 nucleotides: TGTGCCAGCAGCCAAAGTCTAGCGGGAGGATTCTACGAGCAGTACTTC. It codes for CASSQSLAGGFYEQYF.

The CDR3 region is CASSRTSYEQYF. The CDR3 bases are TGTGCCAGTAGTAGGACTAGCTACGAGCAGTACTTC. The chain has TRBV19 and TRBJ2-7, with 7 bases matching TRBD2. CDR3 length equals 12 residues. Germline loops: CDR1 LNHDA, CDR2 SQIVND (reference sequence). The ends lost 4 bases at V and 3 bases at J; junction bases unmatched: 0. Full variable domain (remainder filled in from reference TRBV19 and TRBJ2-7): DGGITQSPKYLFRKEGQNVTLSCEQNLNHDAMYWYRQDPGQGLRLIYYSQIVNDFQKGDIAEGYSVSREKKESFPLTVTSAQKNPTAFYLCASSRTSYEQYFGPGTRLTVT.

This chain joins TRBV7-3 and TRBJ1-2; tentatively, D is TRBD1 (5 bases). V was cut by 5 bases and J by 3 bases, with 13 bases left in between. The CDR3 is 14 residues long. The germline gives CDR1 SGHTA, CDR2 FQGTGA. The CDR3 nucleotides read TGTGCCAGCAGCACTACGGACAAGGACTATGGCTACACCTTC. This encodes CASSTTDKDYGYTF. The complete variable domain, with remaining parts taken from reference TRBV7-3 and TRBJ1-2, reads GAGVSQTPSNKVTEKGKYVELRCDPISGHTALYWYRQSLGQGPEFLIYFQGTGAADDSGLPNDRFFAVRPEGSVSTLKIQRTERGDSAVYLCASSTTDKDYGYTFGSGTRLTVV.

The genes are TRBV29-1 and TRBJ1-1; D perhaps matches TRBD1 (6 bases). Germline CDR1 SQVTM, CDR2 ANQGSEA. Trimming took 4 bases from V and 3 from J, leaving 15 bases between them. The CDR3 loop spans 14 amino acids. The CDR3, as DNA: TGCAGCGTTGTCCCCAGGGGAGGGTACACTGAAGCTTTCTTT. Translated, it gives CSVVPRGGYTEAFF.

The chain links TRBV5-1 to TRBJ2-5; TRBD1 agrees at 7 bases. Germline CDR1 SGHRS, CDR2 YFSETQ. The CDR3 extends over 14 amino acids. The V segment lost 4 bases and the J segment 0 bases; nucleotides outside the gene matches: 3. The CDR3 loop is CASSVGQYQETQYF. CDR3 DNA: TGCGCCAGCAGCGTGGGACAGTACCAAGAGACCCAGTACTTC.